The 13 T cell receptor beta chains below all came from one sample that was sequenced in a study of blood T cells in healthy people across ages. A J-beta primer mix and a sample-barcoded 5' primer were used in a second PCR of about 6 to 12 cycles. TCRdb used MiXCR to reprocess the 5' RACE reads, holding one entry per CDR3 protein. The sample yields approximately 770,000 distinct CDR3 sequences, roughly 60% seen once. The specimen sequenced was blood. The receptors come from a man aged 25 to 40 in good health.

Notes on this clonotype: A much larger clone differs from this one at a single base, so this may be a read error. The chain carries TRBV6-1 and TRBJ2-5; the match to TRBD1 covers 7 bases. Germline V gives CDR1 MNHNS, CDR2 SASEGT. V shed 6 bases, J shed 2 bases, and the junction held 6 bases outside the gene matches. CDR3 length: 14 residues. CDR3 sequence: CASRVGTAQETQYF. CDR3 nucleotide sequence: TGTGCCAGCAGGGTGGGGACAGCTCAAGAGACCCAGTACTTC.

The rearrangement uses TRBV29-1 and TRBJ1-2; 7 positions match TRBD1. This CDR3 is 13 amino acids long. Germline CDR1 is SQVTM and CDR2 is ANQGSEA. The V and J ends lost 4 bases and 4 bases, in that order; junction bases with no gene match: 6. CDR3 sequence (DNA): TGCAGCGTTGGGGCCAGGGGGGGCTATGGCTACACCTTC. Amino acid sequence: CSVGARGGYGYTF.

To note about this clonotype: A read error may account for a junction end that differs from germline. The gene calls are TRBV7-7 and TRBJ2-3, with TRBD2 as a possible D gene (7 bases). Germline-derived CDR1 and CDR2 are SSHAT and FNYEAQ (reference sequence). CDR3 size: 16 residues. CDR3 DNA: TGTGCTAGCAGCTTAGCCCCGGGGGGCAGAATAGATACGCAGTATTTT. This encodes CASSLAPGGRIDTQYF.

The chain uses TRBV9 and TRBJ2-3, with 10 bases aligning to TRBD2. The V segment lost 0 bases and the J segment 1 base; nucleotides outside the gene matches: 11. This CDR3 region has 19 residues. Germline V lookup: CDR1 SGDLS, CDR2 YYNGEE. This CDR3 is CASSVVGTSAGIGTDTQYF. CDR3 nucleotides: TGTGCCAGCAGCGTAGTGGGGACTAGCGCCGGGATAGGCACAGATACGCAGTATTTT.

The chain uses TRBV7-9 and TRBJ2-5; 7 bases match TRBD1. The CDR3 totals 15 residues. The germline V gene encodes CDR1 SEHNR and CDR2 FQNEAQ (reference sequence). V gave up 4 bases and J gave up 7 bases; unmatched junction bases: 12. In DNA form, the CDR3 reads TGTGCCAGCAGCTCGAATGGACAGGAGGTAGGGACCCAGTACTTC. Residues: CASSSNGQEVGTQYF. Supplemented by reference TRBV7-9 and TRBJ2-5, the full variable domain reads DTGVSQNPRHKITKRGQNVTFRCDPISEHNRLYWYRQTLGQGPEFLTYFQNEAQLEKSRLLSDRFSAERPKGSFSTLEIQRTEQGDSAMYLCASSSNGQEVGTQYFGPGTRLLVL.

The rearrangement links TRBV29-1 to TRBJ2-1; D gene uncertain. The CDR3 extends over 10 amino acids. Deletions cut 5 bases from V and 8 bases from J, with 7 bases between. Germline assignment: CDR1 SQVTM and CDR2 ANQGSEA. CDR3 protein: CSVQKDEQFF. Here the CDR3 DNA reads TGCAGCGTTCAGAAGGATGAGCAGTTCTTC.

J is TRBJ1-1 and V is TRBV5-4; the match to TRBD1 covers 8 bases. This CDR3 has 16 residues. V dropped 4 bases and J dropped 0; count of bases not matched to a gene: 8. CDR1 is SGHNT and CDR2 is YYREEE in the germline V gene (reference sequence). The CDR3 sequence: CASSPRGQIMNTEAFF. The CDR3 coding sequence is TGTGCCAGCAGCCCCAGGGGGCAGATTATGAACACTGAAGCTTTCTTT.

As to this clonotype: The junction does not match germline at one end; this may be a read error. This chain uses TRBV3-1 with TRBJ2-6; D gene ambiguous. Germline assignment: CDR1 LGHDT and CDR2 YNNKEL (reference sequence). The CDR3 consists of 15 residues. The CDR3 DNA sequence: TGTGCCAGCAGCCTCGCAGCAGGTGGGACCAACGTCCTGACTTTC. Protein: CASSLAAGGTNVLTF.

The sample holds a few counts of this clonotype. This chain connects TRBV29-1 to TRBJ2-1, with D maybe TRBD2 (6 bases). From germline, CDR1 is SQVTM and CDR2 ANQGSEA. The V end lost 5 bases, the J end lost 3 bases, and 17 bases lay between the germline ends. This CDR3 contains 15 residues. The CDR3 reads CSVIPPGLVYNEQFF. The CDR3 DNA follows: TGCAGCGTTATTCCTCCGGGACTGGTCTACAATGAGCAGTTCTTC.

The chain joins TRBV29-1 to TRBJ1-1; maybe TRBD1 (5 bases). Trimming stripped 6 bases from V and 3 bases from J, with 17 bases between. In germline, CDR1 is SQVTM, CDR2 ANQGSEA. The CDR3 has 14 residues. DNA of the CDR3: TGCAGCGTAACAAGGGGATGGGGAGACACTGAAGCTTTCTTT. This sequence encodes CSVTRGWGDTEAFF.

This clonotype was recorded once. J is TRBJ1-1 and V is TRBV7-2; the D gene is possibly TRBD1 (6 bases). V was shortened by 4 bases and J by 4 bases, with 22 bases between the two germline ends. Germline CDR1 is SGHTA and CDR2 is FQGNSA. The CDR3 runs 17 residues. The CDR3 loop reads CASSSGTPGGLSTEAFF. The CDR3 DNA follows: TGTGCCAGCAGCTCCGGGACACCCGGGGGACTTTCCACTGAAGCTTTCTTT.

CDR3 sequence: CAISQPPPPTQYF. The DNA for the CDR3 is TGTGCCATCAGTCAGCCCCCTCCCCCGACGCAGTATTTT. The chain recombines TRBV10-3 with TRBJ2-3; D ambiguous. The CDR3 has 13 amino acids. V dropped 5 bases and J dropped 9 bases, with 15 bases sitting between them. Germline values: CDR1 ENHRY, CDR2 SYGVKD.

The chain uses TRBV7-2 and TRBJ2-3; D remains ambiguous. This CDR3 is built from 14 residues. Germline values: CDR1 SGHTA, CDR2 FQGNSA. Trimming took off 3 bases at V and 2 bases at J, with 9 bases between the two ends. The chain's CDR3 is CASSFSADTDTQYF. DNA of the CDR3: TGTGCCAGCAGCTTCTCCGCCGACACAGATACGCAGTATTTT.